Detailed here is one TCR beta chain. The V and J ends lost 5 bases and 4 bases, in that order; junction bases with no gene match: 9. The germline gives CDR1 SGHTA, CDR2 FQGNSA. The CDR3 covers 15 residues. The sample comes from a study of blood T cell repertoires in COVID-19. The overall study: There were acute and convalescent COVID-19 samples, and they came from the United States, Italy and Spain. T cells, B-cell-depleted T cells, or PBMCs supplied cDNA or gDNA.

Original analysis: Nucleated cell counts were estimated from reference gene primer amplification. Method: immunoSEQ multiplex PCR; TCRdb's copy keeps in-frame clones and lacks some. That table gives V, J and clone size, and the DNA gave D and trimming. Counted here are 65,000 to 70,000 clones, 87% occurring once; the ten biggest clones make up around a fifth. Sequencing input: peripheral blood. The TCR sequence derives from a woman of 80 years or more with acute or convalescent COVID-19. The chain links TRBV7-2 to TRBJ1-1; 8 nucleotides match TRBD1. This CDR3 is CASSREGQGITEAFF. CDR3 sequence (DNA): TGTGCCAGCAGCCGGGAAGGACAGGGAATCACTGAAGCTTTCTTT.